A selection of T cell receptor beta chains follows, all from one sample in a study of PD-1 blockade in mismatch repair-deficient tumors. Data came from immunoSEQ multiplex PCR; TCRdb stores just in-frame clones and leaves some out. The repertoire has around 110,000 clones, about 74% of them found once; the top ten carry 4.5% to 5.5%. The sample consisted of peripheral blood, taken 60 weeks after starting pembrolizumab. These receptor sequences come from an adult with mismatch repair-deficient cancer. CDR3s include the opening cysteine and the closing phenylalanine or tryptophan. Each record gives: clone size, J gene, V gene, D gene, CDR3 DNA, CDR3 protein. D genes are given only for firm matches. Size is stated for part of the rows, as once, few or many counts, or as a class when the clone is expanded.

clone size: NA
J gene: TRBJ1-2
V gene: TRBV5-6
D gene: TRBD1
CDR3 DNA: TGTGCCAGCAGCCCGGGACAGGACTACTATGGCTACACCTTC
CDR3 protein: CASSPGQDYYGYTF

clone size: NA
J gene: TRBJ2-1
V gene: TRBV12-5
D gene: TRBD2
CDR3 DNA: TGTGCTAGTGGTTCGACTAGCCCCCTCGCCGATGAGCAGTTCTTC
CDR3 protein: CASGSTSPLADEQFF

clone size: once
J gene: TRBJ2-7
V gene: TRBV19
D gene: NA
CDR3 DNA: TGTGCCAGTAGTCAGGACTCCTACGAGCAGTACTTC
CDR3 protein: CASSQDSYEQYF

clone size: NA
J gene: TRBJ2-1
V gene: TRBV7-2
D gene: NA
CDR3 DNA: TGTGCCAGCAGCTTATTCAATGGCCTTAGCCGTGAGCAGTTCTTC
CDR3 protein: CASSLFNGLSREQFF

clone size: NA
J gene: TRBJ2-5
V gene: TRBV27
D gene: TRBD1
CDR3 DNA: TGTGCCAGCAGAGTGACAGGGTCTTTGGTGGAGACCCAGTACTTC
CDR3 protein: CASRVTGSLVETQYF

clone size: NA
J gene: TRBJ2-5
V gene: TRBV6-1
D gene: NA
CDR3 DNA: TGTGCCAGCAGTCGAGCGCAGGGGGAGACCCAGTACTTC
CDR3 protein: CASSRAQGETQYF

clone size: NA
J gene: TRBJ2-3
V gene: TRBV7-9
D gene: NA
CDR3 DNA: TGTGCCAGCAGCTTAGCGGCAGGGCAGTATTTT
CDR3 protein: CASSLAAGQYF

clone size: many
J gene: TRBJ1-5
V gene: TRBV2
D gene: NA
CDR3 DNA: TGTGCCAGCAGGGGGCTGAGGAATCAGCCCCAGCATTTT
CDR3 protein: CASRGLRNQPQHF

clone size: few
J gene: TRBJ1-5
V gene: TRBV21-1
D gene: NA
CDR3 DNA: TGTGCCAGCAGCAAAGGGGGACAGCCCCAGCATTTT
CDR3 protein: CASSKGGQPQHF

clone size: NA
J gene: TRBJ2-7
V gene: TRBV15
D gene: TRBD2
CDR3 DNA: TGTGCCACCAGCAGTGTCCGTGCGGGAGTAAGGGAGCAGTACTTC
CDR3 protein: CATSSVRAGVREQYF

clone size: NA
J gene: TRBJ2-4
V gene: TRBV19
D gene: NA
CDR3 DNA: TGTGCCAGTAGTAGGCAGGGAAACATTCAGTACTTC
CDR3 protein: CASSRQGNIQYF

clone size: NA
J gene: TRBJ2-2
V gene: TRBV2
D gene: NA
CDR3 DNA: TGTGCCAGCAGTGTAATCGTGTTAGTCAAAGGGAACGGGGAGCTGTTTTTT
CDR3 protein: CASSVIVLVKGNGELFF

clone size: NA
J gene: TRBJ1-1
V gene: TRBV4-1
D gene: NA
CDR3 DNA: TGCGCCAGCAGCCAACGCTCCGGGACAAACACTGAAGCTTTCTTT
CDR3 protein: CASSQRSGTNTEAFF

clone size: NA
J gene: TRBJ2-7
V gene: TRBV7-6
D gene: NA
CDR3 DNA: TGTGCCAGCAGCTTAAGTGCAGGGATCTACGAGCAGTACTTC
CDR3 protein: CASSLSAGIYEQYF

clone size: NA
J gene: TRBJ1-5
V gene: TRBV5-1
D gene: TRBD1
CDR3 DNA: TGCGCCAGCAGCTTGGAGGGGGCTGGCAATCAGCCCCAGCATTTT
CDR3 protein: CASSLEGAGNQPQHF

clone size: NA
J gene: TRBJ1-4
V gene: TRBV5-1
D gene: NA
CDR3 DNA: TGCGCCAGCAGCTTGGGAGGGTCAGGAGCCGAAGCCCGGTATTTT
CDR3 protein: CASSLGGSGAEARYF

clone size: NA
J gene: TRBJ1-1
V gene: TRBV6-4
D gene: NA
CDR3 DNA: TGTGCCAGCAGTTACAAGGGTCCGGCTTTCTTT
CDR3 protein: CASSYKGPAFF

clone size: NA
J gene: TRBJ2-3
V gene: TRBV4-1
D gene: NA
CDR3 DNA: TGCGCCAGCAGCCAAGGAGGCTACACTAGCCTGACAGATACGCAGTATTTT
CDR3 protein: CASSQGGYTSLTDTQYF

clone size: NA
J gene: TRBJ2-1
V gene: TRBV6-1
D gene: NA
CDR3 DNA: TGTGCCAGCAGATGGACATATGGTGGGTACAATGAGCAGTTCTTC
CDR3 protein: CASRWTYGGYNEQFF

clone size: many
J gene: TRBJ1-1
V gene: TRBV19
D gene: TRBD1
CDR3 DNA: TGTGCCAGTACCGACAGGGGGCTGAGCACTGAAGCTTTCTTT
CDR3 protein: CASTDRGLSTEAFF

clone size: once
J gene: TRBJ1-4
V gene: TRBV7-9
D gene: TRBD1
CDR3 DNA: TGTGCCAGCAGCTTAGGAGGACAGGGGAACGAAAAACTGTTTTTT
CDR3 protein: CASSLGGQGNEKLFF

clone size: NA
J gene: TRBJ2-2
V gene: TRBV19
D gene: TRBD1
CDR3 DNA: TGTGCCAGTCACAGGGGGCGTACCGGGGAGCTGTTTTTT
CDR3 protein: CASHRGRTGELFF

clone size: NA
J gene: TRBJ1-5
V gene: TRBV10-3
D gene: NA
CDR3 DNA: TGTGCCATCAGTGACAGCTTAGGGGTTAGCAATCAGCCCCAGCATTTT
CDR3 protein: CAISDSLGVSNQPQHF

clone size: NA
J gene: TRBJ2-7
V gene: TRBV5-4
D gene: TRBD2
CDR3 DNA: TGTGCCAGCACCCGGGGGAGGGCCGGGGAGCAGTACTTC
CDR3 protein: CASTRGRAGEQYF

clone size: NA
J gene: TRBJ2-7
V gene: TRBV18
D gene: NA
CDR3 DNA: TGTGCCAGCTCATTTGTTAACGCAGGGCCCCACGAGCAGTACTTC
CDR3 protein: CASSFVNAGPHEQYF

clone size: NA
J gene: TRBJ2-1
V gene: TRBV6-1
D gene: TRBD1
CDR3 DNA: TGTGCCAGCAGTGAAGCGTTCGGACAGGGTTTATATGAGCAGTTCTTC
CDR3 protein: CASSEAFGQGLYEQFF

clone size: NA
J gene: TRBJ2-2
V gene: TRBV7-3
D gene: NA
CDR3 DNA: TGTGCCAGCAGCTTAGGAGGGGGCACCGGGGAGCTGTTTTTT
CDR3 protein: CASSLGGGTGELFF

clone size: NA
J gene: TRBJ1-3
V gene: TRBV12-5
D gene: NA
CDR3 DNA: TGTGCTAGTGGTTTGGTCGCAGGCCCTTCTGGAAACACCATATATTTT
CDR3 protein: CASGLVAGPSGNTIYF

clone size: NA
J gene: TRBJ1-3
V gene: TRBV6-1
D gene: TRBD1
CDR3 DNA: TGTGCCAGCAGTGAAGCGTACGACAGGGTGAGAAACACCATATATTTT
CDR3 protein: CASSEAYDRVRNTIYF

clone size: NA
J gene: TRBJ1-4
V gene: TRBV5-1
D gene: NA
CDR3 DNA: TGCGCCAGCAGCCCGTACCTGGATTCGGATGAAAAACTGTTTTTT
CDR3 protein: CASSPYLDSDEKLFF

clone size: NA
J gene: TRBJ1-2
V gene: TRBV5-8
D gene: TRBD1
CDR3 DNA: TGTGCCAGCAGGATGACAGGGGGCAACTATGGCTACACCTTC
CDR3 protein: CASRMTGGNYGYTF

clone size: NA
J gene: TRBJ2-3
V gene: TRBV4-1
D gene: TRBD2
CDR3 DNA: TGCGCCAGCAGCCAAGAGGGACTAGCGGAACTTAGCACAGATACGCAGTATTTT
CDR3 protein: CASSQEGLAELSTDTQYF

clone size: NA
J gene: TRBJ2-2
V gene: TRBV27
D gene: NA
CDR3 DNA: TGTGCCAGCAGTTTACAAGGATGGTATGATCCTTCCGGGGAGCTGTTTTTT
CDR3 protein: CASSLQGWYDPSGELFF

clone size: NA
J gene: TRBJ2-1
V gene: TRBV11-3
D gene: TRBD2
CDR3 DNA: TGTGCCAGCAGCGCCTTAGCGGGAGGGGGCAATGAGCAGTTCTTC
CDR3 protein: CASSALAGGGNEQFF

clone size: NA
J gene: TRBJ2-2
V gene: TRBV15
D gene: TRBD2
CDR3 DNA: TGTGCCACCAGCCCTAGTCCCCCCGGGGGGGGGAACACCGGGGAGCTGTTTTTT
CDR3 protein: CATSPSPPGGGNTGELFF

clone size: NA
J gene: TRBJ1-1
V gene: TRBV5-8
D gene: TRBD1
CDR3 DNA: TGTGCCAGCAGCACCCGGGACAGTTTGAACACTGAAGCTTTCTTT
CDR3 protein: CASSTRDSLNTEAFF

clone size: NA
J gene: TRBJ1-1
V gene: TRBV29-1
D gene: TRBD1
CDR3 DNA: TGCAGCGTTGCCTTTTTCAGTAGGGGGCTCGGCACTGAAGCTTTCTTT
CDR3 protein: CSVAFFSRGLGTEAFF

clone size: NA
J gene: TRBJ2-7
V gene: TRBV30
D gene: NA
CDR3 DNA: TGTGCCTGGAGTGTAAGAGGGGTCGAGCAGTACTTC
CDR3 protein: CAWSVRGVEQYF

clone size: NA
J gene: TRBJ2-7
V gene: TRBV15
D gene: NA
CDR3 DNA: TGTGCCACCAGCAGCCCTCACTCCTACGAGCAGTACTTC
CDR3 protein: CATSSPHSYEQYF

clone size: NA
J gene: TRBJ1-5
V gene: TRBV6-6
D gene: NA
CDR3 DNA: TGTGCCAGCACTATGACACGGGACACTCCGGTTTGGCCCCAGCATTTT
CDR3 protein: CASTMTRDTPVWPQHF

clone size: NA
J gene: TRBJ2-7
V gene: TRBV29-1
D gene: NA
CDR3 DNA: TGCAGCGTTGAGAACCCGGACGGGGCCTCCTACGAGCAGTACTTC
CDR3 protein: CSVENPDGASYEQYF

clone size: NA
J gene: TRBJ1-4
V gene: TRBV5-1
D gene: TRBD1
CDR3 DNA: TGCGCCAGCAGTTCGACAGGGGTGGCTAATGAAAAACTGTTTTTT
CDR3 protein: CASSSTGVANEKLFF

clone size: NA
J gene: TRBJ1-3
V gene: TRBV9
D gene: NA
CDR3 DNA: TGTGCCAGCAGCGTGACCTTTGGGGAGGGGCGTAACACCATATATTTT
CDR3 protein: CASSVTFGEGRNTIYF

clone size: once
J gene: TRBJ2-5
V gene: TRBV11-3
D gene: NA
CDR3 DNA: TGTGCCAGCAGCCCAGCGGTGGGCGTCGAGACCCAGTACTTC
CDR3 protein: CASSPAVGVETQYF

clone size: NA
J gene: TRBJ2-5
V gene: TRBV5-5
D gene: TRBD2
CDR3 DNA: TGTGCCAGCAGTCAGACTAGCGGGAGTCTAGAGACCCAGTACTTC
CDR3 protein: CASSQTSGSLETQYF

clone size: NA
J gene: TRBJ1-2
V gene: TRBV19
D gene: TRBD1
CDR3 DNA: TGTGCCAGTAGTCCCCCAGGGGGCGGAGGCTATGGCTACACCTTC
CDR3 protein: CASSPPGGGGYGYTF

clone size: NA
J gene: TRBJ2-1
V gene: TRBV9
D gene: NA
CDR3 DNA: TGTGCCAGCAGCGTAGTTGCGGGGGAGCAGTTCTTC
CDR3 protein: CASSVVAGEQFF

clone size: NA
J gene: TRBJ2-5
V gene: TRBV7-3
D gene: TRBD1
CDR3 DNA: TGTGCCAGCAGCCCCGACAGGGGTTCGTGGGAGACCCAGTACTTC
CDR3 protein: CASSPDRGSWETQYF

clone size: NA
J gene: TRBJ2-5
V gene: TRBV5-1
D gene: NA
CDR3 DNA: TGCGCCAGCAGCTTGTTTGGAGGGAGGGAGACCCAGTACTTC
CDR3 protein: CASSLFGGRETQYF